This T cell receptor (beta chain) was identified during a study of shared clonotypes between healthy human individuals. V was cut by 6 bases and J by 0 bases, with 11 bases left in between. The length of the CDR3 is 13 residues. Germline V gene sequence: CDR1 SQVTM, CDR2 ANQGSEA. The authors ran the assay at deep level. Repertoires were generated with immunoSEQ multiplex PCR, while TCRdb's copy carries only in-frame clones and drops some. The top ten clones hold 0.1% to 0.15% of a sample with just over 2,000,000 clones, around 95% of them seen once. Sequencing was performed on naive CD4+ T cells sorted from blood. Subset described: CD45RA+ positively selected. The sequence was obtained from a man aged 18 to 29 in good health. This rearrangement joins TRBV29-1 to TRBJ1-1; no clear D gene. DNA of the CDR3: TGCAGCGTCTCCCAACTTGTGAACACTGAAGCTTTCTTT. Residues: CSVSQLVNTEAFF. Full variable domain (outside the CDR3, taken from reference TRBV29-1 and TRBJ1-1): SAVISQKPSRDICQRGTSLTIQCQVDSQVTMMFWYRQQPGQSLTLIATANQGSEATYESGFVIDKFPISRPNLTFSTLTVSNMSPEDSSIYLCSVSQLVNTEAFFGQGTRLTVV.